Reported below is one T cell receptor (beta chain). Its antigen is currently unknown. Using immunoSEQ multiplex PCR, the repertoire was profiled, and TCRdb retains in-frame clones only, with some absent. The sample yields about 2.4 million clones, around nine tenths seen once. The data stem from a study of shared clonotypes between healthy human individuals. Trimming left V 7 bases short and J 0 bases short, with 17 bases between. Germline CDR1 reads SGHVS; CDR2 reads FQNEAQ. The length of the CDR3 is 16 residues. Findings and caveats of the study: The donor pool, a small one, limited the genetic and exposure-history diversity represented.

This TCR was sampled from a man in his late teens or twenties in good health. Sequencing used naive CD4+ T cells sorted from blood. Subset indicated: CD45RA+ positively selected. This rearrangement joins TRBV7-8 to TRBJ2-3; maybe TRBD1 (6 bases). The CDR3 region is CASNPPGTTSTDTQYF. CDR3 sequence (DNA): TGTGCCAGCAACCCACCCGGGACAACAAGCACAGATACGCAGTATTTT.